The 18 T cell receptor beta chains given below trace back to one sample, sequenced in a study of T cells in Graves' hyperthyroidism and ophthalmopathy. Authors of the study amplified TCR beta CDR3 regions from RNA transcripts. HTBI primers were used for first-round RT-PCR of the TCR CDR3. TCRdb re-called the multiplex PCR reads with MiXCR, one entry per CDR3 protein. This table has hundreds of thousands of distinct CDR3 sequences, about 17% appearing once. Input material: blood. The source is a woman between 55 and 75 years old with Graves' ophthalmopathy.

This clonotype was recorded at least ten times. This chain joins TRBV6-1 and TRBJ2-7; 12 bases line up with TRBD1. CDR3 length: 15 amino acids. V dropped 5 bases and J dropped 3; count of bases not matched to a gene: 5. The germline CDR1 and CDR2 sequences are MNHNS and SASEGT. Here the CDR3 reads CASSTGTGGGYEQYF. As DNA, the CDR3 is TGTGCCAGCAGTACGGGGACAGGGGGCGGCTACGAGCAGTACTTC.

The genes are TRBV5-5 and TRBJ1-1, with 10 nucleotides matching TRBD1. The germline V gene encodes CDR1 SGHKS and CDR2 YYEKEE (reference sequence). V lost 1 base, J lost 3 bases, and 9 bases stayed unmatched. The CDR3 is 17 residues long. CDR3 coding DNA: TGTGCCAGCAGCTTGTTCGTTTTTGGACAGGGGGACACTGAAGCTTTCTTT. It yields the protein CASSLFVFGQGDTEAFF.

In this sample, this clonotype turned up many times. This chain uses TRBV7-9 with TRBJ2-1; 11 nucleotides agree with TRBD2. The trim removed 2 bases at V and 0 bases at J, leaving 6 bases unmatched. The CDR3 spans 18 residues. CDR1 and CDR2 from the germline V gene are SEHNR and FQNEAQ (reference sequence). CDR3 region: CASSLRLAGGDSYNEQFF. CDR3 nucleotide sequence: TGTGCCAGCAGCTTAAGGCTAGCGGGGGGAGACTCCTACAATGAGCAGTTCTTC.

J is TRBJ2-1 and V is TRBV5-1; 7 nucleotides line up with TRBD2. The CDR3 has 14 amino acids. CDR1 and CDR2 (germline): SGHRS, YFSETQ. V trimming: 3 bases; J trimming: 2 bases; junction bases outside the gene matches: 2. The CDR3 here is CASSSGTTYNEQFF. For the CDR3, the DNA is TGCGCCAGCAGCTCCGGGACTACCTACAATGAGCAGTTCTTC.

This clonotype has ten or more counts. This chain uses TRBV11-3 with TRBJ2-2, with D tentatively TRBD1 (5 bases). Germline CDR1 SGHNT, CDR2 YENEEA. CDR3 size: 13 residues. The germline V and J ends were trimmed by 2 bases and 6 bases, with 7 bases remaining between them. The CDR3 DNA sequence: TGTGCCAGCAGCTTACAGGGCTCCGGGGAGCTGTTTTTT. This encodes CASSLQGSGELFF.

Only a few counts were recorded for this clonotype. A much larger clone lies one base from this, so it may be a read error. The chain joins TRBV20-1 to TRBJ2-5, with D possibly called TRBD1 or TRBD2 (5 bases each). CDR3 length: 16 residues. CDR1 and CDR2 (germline): DFQATT, SNEGSKA (reference sequence). Trimming shortened V by 0 bases and J by 1 base, and 15 bases separated the two germline ends. Here the CDR3 DNA reads TGCAGTGCTAGAGACGGACGGGGCTCCCTCCAAGAGACCCAGTACTTC. Its translation: CSARDGRGSLQETQYF.

This clonotype has ten or more counts. The chain combines TRBV2 with TRBJ2-7; 11 positions agree with TRBD1. V lost 1 base to trimming and J lost 3 bases; unmatched junction nucleotides: 5. Per germline, CDR1 SNHLY and CDR2 FYNNEI. The CDR3 length is 16 residues. The CDR3 DNA follows: TGTGCCAGCAGTGAAGTGATTGGGACAGGGGGCTACGAGCAGTACTTC. This sequence encodes CASSEVIGTGGYEQYF.

The sample holds many counts of this clonotype. V usage is TRBV20-1 and J usage is TRBJ2-3, with D unclear. The V gene's germline CDR1 is DFQATT and CDR2 SNEGSKA (reference sequence). CDR3 size: 18 residues. V lost 3 bases and J 0 bases, leaving 22 bases between the germline ends. The CDR3 DNA follows: TGCAGTGCTAGTCGTAGCCCCGAGGCAGGCAAAAGCACAGATACGCAGTATTTT. Amino acid sequence: CSASRSPEAGKSTDTQYF.

This clonotype appeared a few times. The chain recombines TRBV5-6 with TRBJ2-5; TRBD1 aligns across 8 bases. Germline V CDR1 and CDR2: SGHDT, YYEEEE. The V segment lost 0 bases and the J segment 4 bases; nucleotides outside the gene matches: 8. The CDR3 sequence is 16 residues long. The CDR3 here is CASSLDRGVVIETQYF. The CDR3 DNA is TGTGCCAGCAGCTTGGACAGGGGGGTCGTTATAGAGACCCAGTACTTC.

This sequence joins TRBV4-1 and TRBJ2-7; D could derive from TRBD1 or TRBD2 (5 bases each). V was pared by 4 bases and J by 3 bases, with 13 bases between. Germline V CDR1 and CDR2: MGHRA, YSYEKL. CDR3 length: 14 amino acids. The CDR3 is CASSLGTENYEQYF. The CDR3 DNA sequence: TGCGCCAGCAGCCTCGGGACGGAAAACTACGAGCAGTACTTC.

This clonotype was detected a few times. V and J are TRBV11-2 and TRBJ2-5, with 14 bases identical to TRBD2. In germline, CDR1 is SGHAT, CDR2 FQNNGV. The ends lost 5 bases at V and 1 base at J; junction bases unmatched: 9. The CDR3 is made up of 18 amino acids. The DNA of the CDR3 is TGTGCCAGCAGCACAGGACTAGCGGGGGGCCTCCCCCAAGAGACCCAGTACTTC. It is translated as CASSTGLAGGLPQETQYF.

The V call is TRBV20-1, the J call TRBJ2-7, with a tentative D call TRBD2 (6 bases). CDR1 and CDR2 from the germline V gene are DFQATT and SNEGSKA (reference sequence). The V end lost 0 bases, the J end lost 3 bases, and 12 bases lay between the germline ends. The CDR3 is 14 amino acids. The CDR3 region is CSARDTGGNYEQYF. CDR3 coding DNA: TGCAGTGCTAGAGATACCGGGGGTAACTACGAGCAGTACTTC.

This clonotype has a count of ten or more. The chain combines TRBV20-1 with TRBJ1-1, with a possible D match to TRBD1 (6 bases). The CDR3 is 14 residues long. Germline CDR1 reads DFQATT; CDR2 reads SNEGSKA (reference sequence). V dropped 6 bases and J dropped 0 bases, with 14 bases sitting between them. This CDR3 reads CSAKDRPMNTEAFF. In nucleotides, the CDR3 is TGCAGTGCAAAGGACAGACCAATGAACACTGAAGCTTTCTTT.

This clonotype was counted many times. V and J are TRBV29-1 and TRBJ2-3; D gene ambiguous. The CDR3 covers 12 residues. Trimming stripped 4 bases from V and 4 bases from J, with 9 bases between. CDR1 and CDR2 (germline): SQVTM, ANQGSEA. CDR3 residues: CSVVKGSDTQYF. In nucleotides, the CDR3 is TGCAGCGTTGTTAAAGGGTCAGATACGCAGTATTTT.

At least ten counts were recorded for this clonotype. The chain employs TRBV3-1 and TRBJ2-1, with D tentatively TRBD2 (6 bases). CDR3 length: 14 amino acids. V was cut by 2 bases and J by 10 bases, with 15 bases left in between. The germline gives CDR1 LGHDT, CDR2 YNNKEL (reference sequence). The CDR3 spells CASSQREDQIEQFF. In DNA form, the CDR3 reads TGTGCCAGCAGCCAAAGGGAGGACCAGATAGAGCAGTTCTTC.

This clonotype was recorded at least ten times. The chain employs TRBV10-1 and TRBJ1-1; D not certain. V lost 3 bases and J 0 bases, leaving 8 bases between the germline ends. The CDR3 runs 14 residues. CDR1 is WNHNN, CDR2 SYGVQD, per germline (reference sequence). In DNA, the CDR3 is TGCGCCAGCAGTGAACGATCTATGAACACTGAAGCTTTCTTT. It encodes CASSERSMNTEAFF.

The sample holds a few counts of this clonotype. V gene TRBV7-2 combines with J gene TRBJ2-2; TRBD2 agrees at 10 bases. J was trimmed by 4 bases and V by 1 base; bases with no gene match: 6. CDR3 length: 17 residues. Germline CDR1 reads SGHTA; CDR2 reads FQGNSA. CDR3 loop: CASSLVASGSPTGELFF. The CDR3 coding sequence is TGTGCCAGCAGCTTAGTAGCTAGCGGGAGTCCCACCGGGGAGCTGTTTTTT. The full variable domain, with the rest looked up from reference TRBV7-2 and TRBJ2-2, is GAGVSQSPSNKVTEKGKDVELRCDPISGHTALYWYRQSLGQGLEFLIYFQGNSAPDKSGLPSDRFSAERTGGSVSTLTIQRTQQEDSAVYLCASSLVASGSPTGELFFGEGSRLTVL.

This chain uses TRBV19 with TRBJ1-2; TRBD1 agrees at 8 bases. With 6 bases clipped from V and 5 bases from J, the junction kept 17 bases outside the gene matches. This CDR3 spans 17 amino acids. In germline, CDR1 is LNHDA, CDR2 SQIVND (reference sequence). This CDR3 is CASSRGTGSSAGYGYTF. The CDR3 DNA sequence: TGTGCCAGTAGCAGAGGGACAGGATCGTCGGCTGGGTATGGCTACACCTTC.